This TCR beta chain was captured in a study of tumor-infiltrating lymphocytes in primary liver carcinoma. Turning to the study itself: Between 4.2 and 10 cm across, the tumors were all of stage T1-T3 N0M0. In every tissue type, samples returned a similar yield of roughly 3.65 to 8 million productive TCRbeta reads.

Findings and caveats of the study: Overlap in tumor-adjacent and tumor-blood pairs fell below that of tumor region pairs.

cDNA specific to TCR beta was made from about 550 ng of total RNA, with a constant-region primer employed for priming. Each TCR beta library was derived from three nested multiplex PCR rounds that employed slightly modified ARM-PCR. The study ran its first two PCR rounds for roughly 11 cycles each, using TRBV1-TRBV30 forward primers and a C-beta reverse primer. A single record per CDR3 protein comes from TCRdb applying MiXCR to the multiplex PCR reads. The repertoire has 330,000 or so distinct CDR3 sequences, approximately 64% of them found once; the top ten carry about 6.1%. Unsorted whole blood supplied the blood RNA, and germline DNA was isolated too. Treatment-naive at the time, the patients had chronic HBV infection. The germline CDR1 and CDR2 sequences are SGHDT and YYEEEE. Trimming took off 7 bases at V and 4 bases at J, with 18 bases between the two ends. CDR3 length: 14 residues. Concerning this clonotype itself: The antigen is undetermined.

The J gene is TRBJ2-7, the V gene TRBV5-6; the D gene could be TRBD1 or TRBD2 (7 bases each). Sequences were obtained from peripheral blood. This receptor was taken from a middle-aged man with primary liver carcinoma and hepatitis B virus infection. CDR3 nucleotides: TGTGCCAGCGGGGGGGGCAGGGGGAGATACGAGCAGTACTTC. Protein sequence: CASGGGRGRYEQYF.